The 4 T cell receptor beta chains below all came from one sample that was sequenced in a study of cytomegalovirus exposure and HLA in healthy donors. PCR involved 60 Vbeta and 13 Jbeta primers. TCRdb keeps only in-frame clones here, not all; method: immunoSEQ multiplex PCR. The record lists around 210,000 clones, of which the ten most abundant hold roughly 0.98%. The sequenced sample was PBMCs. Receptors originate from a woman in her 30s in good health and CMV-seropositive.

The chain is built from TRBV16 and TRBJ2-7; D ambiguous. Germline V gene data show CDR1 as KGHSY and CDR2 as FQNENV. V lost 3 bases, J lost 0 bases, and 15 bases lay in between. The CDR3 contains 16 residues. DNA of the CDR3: TGTGCCAGCAGCCAGAGAAGAACTTACTCCTCCTACGAGCAGTACTTC. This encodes CASSQRRTYSSYEQYF.

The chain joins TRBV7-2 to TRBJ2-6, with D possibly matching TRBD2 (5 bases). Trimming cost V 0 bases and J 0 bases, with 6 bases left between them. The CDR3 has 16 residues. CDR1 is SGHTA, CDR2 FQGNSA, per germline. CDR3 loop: CASSLAGSSGANVLTF. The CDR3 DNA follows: TGTGCCAGCAGCTTAGCGGGGAGCTCTGGGGCCAACGTCCTGACTTTC.

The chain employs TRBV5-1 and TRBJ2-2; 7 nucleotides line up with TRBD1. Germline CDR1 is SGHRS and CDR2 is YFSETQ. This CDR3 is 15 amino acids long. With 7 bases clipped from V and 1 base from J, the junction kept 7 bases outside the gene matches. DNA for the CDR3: TGCGCCAGCGGCAAGGGGGCTGAGAACACCGGGGAGCTGTTTTTT. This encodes CASGKGAENTGELFF.

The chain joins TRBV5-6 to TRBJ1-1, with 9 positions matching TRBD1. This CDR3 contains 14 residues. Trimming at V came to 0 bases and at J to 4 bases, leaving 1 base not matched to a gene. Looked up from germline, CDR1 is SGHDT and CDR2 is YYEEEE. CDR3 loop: CASSLGQGVTEAFF. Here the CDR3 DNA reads TGTGCCAGCAGCTTGGGACAGGGGGTCACTGAAGCTTTCTTT.